Listed below are T cell receptor beta chains from one sample, sequenced in a study of blood T cell repertoires in COVID-19. This table comes from immunoSEQ multiplex PCR, and its TCRdb copy is limited to in-frame clones, with some not included. The sample lists roughly 310,000 clones, 90% occurring once. Material: PBMCs or T cells enriched from blood (not recorded which). These receptor sequences come from a man aged 55-75 years who had recovered from COVID-19. CDR3s include the opening cysteine and the closing phenylalanine or tryptophan. A D gene is named only where the DNA matches it firmly. Clone size appears in some rows only: once, few, many, or a class for an expanded clone.

j_call v_call d_call clone_size cdr3_length cdr3_aa cdr3_nt
TRBJ1-1 TRBV5-1 TRBD1 - 14 CASSLAGGNTEAFF TGCGCCAGCAGCTTGGCAGGGGGGAACACTGAAGCTTTCTTT
TRBJ1-3 TRBV10-3 - - 13 CATNRDSGNTIYF TGTGCCACCAATCGAGACTCTGGAAACACCATATATTTT
TRBJ1-2 TRBV19 TRBD1 - 14 CASKRDRGNYGYTF TGTGCCAGTAAAAGGGACAGGGGAAACTATGGCTACACCTTC
TRBJ2-6 TRBV7-2 TRBD2 - 18 CASSLDQRGGTGANVLTF TGTGCCAGCAGCTTAGATCAGCGGGGCGGCACTGGGGCCAACGTCCTGACTTTC
TRBJ2-2 TRBV27 TRBD2 - 16 CASTRLAGAGAGELFF TGTGCCAGCACCCGCCTAGCGGGAGCCGGCGCCGGGGAGCTGTTTTTT
TRBJ2-3 TRBV27 TRBD1 - 16 CASSRAETGVTDTQYF TGTGCCAGCAGTCGTGCTGAGACAGGGGTCACAGATACGCAGTATTTT
TRBJ1-6 TRBV30 - once 15 CAWSVETGLRSPLHF TGTGCCTGGAGCGTTGAAACAGGGTTGAGGTCACCCCTCCACTTT
TRBJ2-5 TRBV7-3 - - 14 CASSQGGGQETQYF TGTGCCAGCAGCCAGGGAGGGGGCCAAGAGACCCAGTACTTC
TRBJ2-7 TRBV12-3/TRBV12-4 - - 13 CASSRGHSYEQYF TGTGCCAGCAGTCGGGGACACTCCTACGAGCAGTACTTC
TRBJ2-7 TRBV6-5 - - 14 CASSWNRNSYEQYF TGTGCCAGCAGTTGGAACAGAAACTCCTACGAGCAGTACTTC